The rows below give T cell receptor beta chains drawn from one sample of a study of blood T cell repertoires in COVID-19. Here immunoSEQ multiplex PCR was the method, and the copy in TCRdb shows in-frame clones only, minus some. The sample lists over 150,000 clones; about 85% were seen once. Sequencing was carried out using peripheral blood. These receptor sequences come from a man aged 35 to 55 with acute or convalescent COVID-19. Both conserved end residues are part of each CDR3. A D gene is named only where the DNA matches it firmly. Size values are once, few and many counts, or a class for expanded clones, and some rows have none.

NA | TRBJ2-3 | TRBV21-1 | NA | TGTGCCAGCAGCAAAGGGGGCTGCAGCACAGATACGCAGTATTTT | CASSKGGCSTDTQYF
NA | TRBJ2-1 | TRBV5-1 | NA | TGCGCCAGCAGGGTAGGGACTTACAATGAGCAGTTCTTC | CASRVGTYNEQFF
TRBD2 | TRBJ2-1 | TRBV5-1 | few | TGCGCCAGCAGCCCCGAATTTGGGGGGGGAATAAATGAGCAGTTCTTC | CASSPEFGGGINEQFF
NA | TRBJ1-2 | TRBV21-1 | once | TGTGCCAGCAGGGGAACAGGGAAGGGACTATATGGCTACACCTTC | CASRGTGKGLYGYTF
TRBD1 | TRBJ1-2 | TRBV3-1/TRBV3-2 | NA | TGTGCCAGCAGACAGATGACAGGGAACTATGGCTACACCTTC | CASRQMTGNYGYTF
NA | TRBJ2-7 | TRBV28 | NA | TGTGCCAGCCTAACAAGTGGGACTCACTACGAGCAGTACTTC | CASLTSGTHYEQYF
TRBD1 | TRBJ2-1 | TRBV27 | NA | TGTGCCAGCAGTTCCCGGACAGGGGGCTACAATGAGCAGTTCTTC | CASSSRTGGYNEQFF
TRBD1 | TRBJ1-6 | TRBV3-1/TRBV3-2 | NA | TGTGCCAGCAGCCAAGAGTGGGACAGGGGAAATTCACCCCTCCACTTT | CASSQEWDRGNSPLHF
NA | TRBJ2-1 | TRBV27 | NA | TGTGCCAGCGAAAGGAGGGAGTTTCCGTACAATGAGCAGTTCTTC | CASERREFPYNEQFF
TRBD1 | TRBJ1-6 | TRBV7-9 | NA | TGTGCCAGCGGTACCGGACAGGGTTCTTCACCCCTCCACTTT | CASGTGQGSSPLHF
TRBD2 | TRBJ2-2 | TRBV5-1 | once | TGCGCCAGCAGCTTGGATGTAAACCAAGCGGGAGGGGAGCTGTTTTTT | CASSLDVNQAGGELFF
TRBD1 | TRBJ2-7 | TRBV27 | NA | TGTGCCAGCAGTCCACGGGACAGCCCCTACGAGCAGTACTTC | CASSPRDSPYEQYF
TRBD1 | TRBJ1-4 | TRBV2 | NA | TGTGCCAGCAGTGCTATGTTCCGAACAGGGGGCCAACCACAAGAAAAACTGTTTTTT | CASSAMFRTGGQPQEKLFF
TRBD1 | TRBJ1-6 | TRBV9 | NA | TGTGCCAGCAGTAGGACAGGGGCGCCCTCACCCCTCCACTTT | CASSRTGAPSPLHF
TRBD1 | TRBJ1-2 | TRBV4-2 | NA | TGTGCCAGCAGCCAGGACAGGGTTGGCTACACCTTC | CASSQDRVGYTF
NA | TRBJ1-2 | TRBV30 | NA | TGTGCCTGGAGTAAACAAGGCAGGGGCTACACCTTC | CAWSKQGRGYTF
NA | TRBJ1-2 | TRBV11-2 | once | TGTGCCAGCAGCTTAGCAACCGGTCTATGGGGCTACACCTTC | CASSLATGLWGYTF
TRBD1 | TRBJ2-1 | TRBV19 | NA | TGTGCCAGTAGTATGACAGGGGGGCGCAATGAGCAGTTCTTC | CASSMTGGRNEQFF
TRBD1 | TRBJ1-1 | TRBV29-1 | NA | TGCAGCGCGGGACAGGGGATGAACACTGAAGCTTTCTTT | CSAGQGMNTEAFF
NA | TRBJ2-4 | TRBV30 | NA | TGTGCCTTTAGCGTGGCCAAAAACATTCAGTACTTC | CAFSVAKNIQYF
TRBD1 | TRBJ1-2 | TRBV5-1 | NA | TGCGCCAGCAGCTTGGTTGTAGGGGGCGACTATGGCTACACCTTC | CASSLVVGGDYGYTF
TRBD1 | TRBJ1-1 | TRBV11-3 | once | TGTGCCAGCAGCTCAGGGGGACAGCAGAACACTGAAGCTTTCTTT | CASSSGGQQNTEAFF
TRBD1 | TRBJ1-1 | TRBV5-1 | NA | TGCGCCAGCAGCTTCTCAGGGGGCGAGGGCACTGAAGCTTTCTTT | CASSFSGGEGTEAFF
NA | TRBJ2-7 | TRBV19 | NA | TGTGCCAGTTCCATCCGAGGGAAGACCTACGAGCAGTACTTC | CASSIRGKTYEQYF
TRBD1 | TRBJ2-2 | TRBV4-1 | NA | TGCGCCAGCAGACACTCGGACAGGGAGACCGGGGAGCTGTTTTTT | CASRHSDRETGELFF
TRBD2 | TRBJ2-1 | TRBV6-5 | NA | TGTGCCAGCAGGCGGACTAGCGACGTCAATGAGCAGTTCTTC | CASRRTSDVNEQFF
TRBD1 | TRBJ1-1 | TRBV19 | NA | TGTGCCAGTAGCAACCGGGACAGGGTGCGTGAAGCTTTCTTT | CASSNRDRVREAFF
NA | TRBJ2-7 | TRBV13 | NA | TGTGCCAGCAGCTCGGAACTACGGGGGGCCCCCTACGAGCAGTACTTC | CASSSELRGAPYEQYF
TRBD2 | TRBJ2-7 | TRBV6-2/TRBV6-3 | NA | TGTGCCAGCAGCCTCAGCGGGGGGTCCACCTACGAGCAGTACTTC | CASSLSGGSTYEQYF
NA | TRBJ1-6 | TRBV7-9 | NA | TGTGCCAGCAGCTTAGCCTCCCTCGGGGGGATACCCCTCCACTTT | CASSLASLGGIPLHF
TRBD1 | TRBJ2-3 | TRBV18 | NA | TGTGCCAGCTCGCGCGTGGCAGGGGGATCGACAGATACGCAGTATTTT | CASSRVAGGSTDTQYF
NA | TRBJ1-1 | TRBV10-3 | once | TGTGCCATCAGTAACCATCATGGGGGGGCCCACGCTGAAGCTTTCTTT | CAISNHHGGAHAEAFF
TRBD1 | TRBJ1-1 | TRBV19 | NA | TGTGCCAGTGACTCCATGGGACAGAATCGCATGAACACTGAAGCTTTCTTT | CASDSMGQNRMNTEAFF
NA | TRBJ1-2 | TRBV27 | NA | TGTGCCAGCAGTTTAAGTGCCCAGGTTTATGGCTACACCTTC | CASSLSAQVYGYTF
NA | TRBJ2-1 | TRBV30 | NA | TGTGCCTGGAGTCCCGCGGAACGTGAGCAGTTCTTC | CAWSPAEREQFF
NA | TRBJ2-1 | TRBV19 | NA | TGTGCCAGTACAACCCGGACTGGTGGCGACAATGAGCAGTTCTTC | CASTTRTGGDNEQFF
TRBD2 | TRBJ2-1 | TRBV9 | NA | TGTGCCAGCAGCGAGACTAGCGGGGTTACTGAGCAGTTCTTC | CASSETSGVTEQFF
NA | TRBJ2-1 | TRBV2 | NA | TGTGCCAGCAGTGACAGGGCCTCCTACAATGAGCAGTTCTTC | CASSDRASYNEQFF
NA | TRBJ1-2 | TRBV2 | NA | TGTGCCAGCAGTGACCCAAGGGGTGGCTACACCTTC | CASSDPRGGYTF
TRBD1 | TRBJ2-2 | TRBV2 | NA | TGTGCCAACCCGCTCGGACAGGGAACGACCGGGGAGCTGTTTTTT | CANPLGQGTTGELFF
NA | TRBJ2-5 | TRBV4-2 | NA | TGTGCCAGCAGCCAGATTGAGGGGGCGGGGGAGACCCAGTACTTC | CASSQIEGAGETQYF
NA | TRBJ1-2 | TRBV7-9 | once | TGTGCCAGCAGCTTCAGGGAGGGCTATGGCTACACCTTC | CASSFREGYGYTF
TRBD1 | TRBJ2-3 | TRBV4-1 | once | TGCGCCAGCAGCCTGAGGGGGGACAGGGGGACAGATACGCAGTATTTT | CASSLRGDRGTDTQYF
NA | TRBJ1-2 | TRBV5-6 | NA | TGTGCCAGCAGCTTGGTTCCAGGGGACGGCTACACCTTC | CASSLVPGDGYTF
TRBD2 | TRBJ2-3 | TRBV24-1 | NA | TGTGCCACCAGTGACCCCGCGGGGGTGCACACAGATACGCAGTATTTT | CATSDPAGVHTDTQYF
NA | TRBJ2-2 | TRBV5-6 | NA | TGTGCCAGCAGCTTGGGGGGCAAGAACACCGGGGAGCTGTTTTTT | CASSLGGKNTGELFF
NA | TRBJ2-2 | TRBV7-6 | NA | TGTGCCAGCAGCTTAGTTGGGGGGACGAACACCGGGGAGCTGTTTTTT | CASSLVGGTNTGELFF
NA | TRBJ2-5 | TRBV5-1 | NA | TGCGCCAGCAGCTTGGTGGGGGGAGCCGCCGCGGGGGAGACCCAGTACTTC | CASSLVGGAAAGETQYF
NA | TRBJ1-6 | TRBV9 | once | TGTGCCAGCAGCGTAACGGGAGATCAATTTAATTCACCCCTCCACTTT | CASSVTGDQFNSPLHF
NA | TRBJ1-2 | TRBV5-4 | NA | TGTGCCAGCAGCCCGGGGGTAGGCTATGGCTACACCTTC | CASSPGVGYGYTF
NA | TRBJ2-7 | TRBV5-4 | NA | TGTGCCAGCAGCTCTAAGGACAGCTCCTACGAGCAGTACTTC | CASSSKDSSYEQYF
NA | TRBJ2-3 | TRBV7-3 | NA | TGTGCCAGCAGCTTAATCTCAGGAGATACGCAGTATTTT | CASSLISGDTQYF
NA | TRBJ1-5 | TRBV30 | NA | TGTGCCTGGAGTTATGAGCATAGCAATCAGCCCCAGCATTTT | CAWSYEHSNQPQHF
TRBD1 | TRBJ1-2 | TRBV2 | once | TGTGCCAGCGCCAGGGACAGCCTGAACTATGGCTACACCTTC | CASARDSLNYGYTF
TRBD1 | TRBJ2-7 | TRBV11-3 | NA | TGTGCCAGCAGCTTTTCCGGGACAGGGGGCTCCGAGCAGTACTTC | CASSFSGTGGSEQYF